The rows below give T cell receptor beta chains drawn from one sample of a study of T cells after yellow fever vaccination. TCRdb fed the 5' RACE reads into MiXCR, producing one record per CDR3 protein. The sample gives under 600,000 distinct CDR3 sequences, about 13% of which show up once; 11% to 15% is in the top ten. The material was PBMCs, obtained on the day of the yellow fever booster vaccination. The source is a man aged 30-40 years who received the YFV17D yellow fever vaccine. CDR3s include the opening cysteine and the closing phenylalanine or tryptophan. D genes are given only for firm matches. For some rows the clone size is stated as once, few or many, or as a class when expanded; others skip it.

size	V	D	J	CDR3	DNA
many	TRBV18	NA	TRBJ2-1	CASSPGSPRVEQFF	TGTGCCAGCTCACCAGGTTCCCCCCGCGTTGAGCAGTTCTTC
NA	TRBV25-1	NA	TRBJ2-7	CASKVGDSYEQYF	TGTGCCAGCAAAGTGGGAGACTCCTACGAGCAGTACTTC
few	TRBV20-1	TRBD2	TRBJ2-7	CSARGTGTSGYEQYF	TGCAGTGCTAGAGGTACCGGGACTAGCGGCTACGAGCAGTACTTC
few	TRBV5-1	NA	TRBJ1-1	CASSLQTELNTEAFF	TGCGCCAGCAGCCTCCAGACAGAGTTGAACACTGAAGCTTTCTTT
few	TRBV6-5	NA	TRBJ1-1	CASSYPPFAGSHTEAFF	TGTGCCAGCAGTTACCCCCCGTTTGCAGGTAGTCACACTGAAGCTTTCTTT
few	TRBV20-1	TRBD1	TRBJ1-1	CSASGQGQTEAFF	TGCAGTGCTAGCGGACAGGGCCAAACTGAAGCTTTCTTT
NA	TRBV2	TRBD1	TRBJ2-7	CASSPGTGRPGGYYEQYF	TGTGCCAGCAGCCCCGGGACAGGGCGACCGGGGGGCTACTACGAGCAGTACTTC
NA	TRBV7-2	TRBD1	TRBJ1-2	CASSFLGQTNYGYTF	TGTGCCAGCAGCTTTTTGGGACAGACTAACTATGGCTACACCTTC
NA	TRBV7-2	NA	TRBJ2-7	CASSPDYGTYYEQYF	TGTGCCAGCAGCCCCGATTACGGGACCTACTACGAGCAGTACTTC
few	TRBV29-1	NA	TRBJ1-2	CSVEGGLGGYTF	TGCAGCGTTGAAGGGGGCCTAGGCGGCTACACCTTC
few	TRBV12-3/TRBV12-4	TRBD2	TRBJ2-6	CASTYPWTSGSGGANVLTF	TGTGCCAGCACCTACCCATGGACTAGCGGGAGTGGTGGGGCCAACGTCCTGACTTTC
few	TRBV12-3/TRBV12-4	TRBD1	TRBJ2-1	CASSRGQGELEQFF	TGTGCCAGCAGTCGAGGACAGGGAGAGCTTGAGCAGTTCTTC
NA	TRBV7-8	NA	TRBJ1-6	CASSSPPAAVVNSPLHF	TGTGCCAGCAGCTCCCCCCCGGCGGCAGTGGTGAATTCACCCCTCCACTTT
NA	TRBV20-1	NA	TRBJ2-1	CSASLKGNEQFF	TGCAGTGCTAGCCTTAAGGGGAATGAGCAGTTCTTC
NA	TRBV20-1	TRBD1	TRBJ2-3	CSAKGTGGPDTQYF	TGCAGTGCTAAGGGGACAGGGGGGCCAGATACGCAGTATTTT
NA	TRBV12-3/TRBV12-4	TRBD2	TRBJ2-1	CASSFRHRSLGTSGRANEQFF	TGTGCCAGCAGTTTTCGACACCGCAGCCTCGGGACTAGCGGGAGAGCCAATGAGCAGTTCTTC
NA	TRBV11-2	TRBD1	TRBJ2-7	CASSADRVSSYEQYF	TGTGCCAGCAGCGCAGACAGGGTTTCCTCCTACGAGCAGTACTTC
NA	TRBV20-1	NA	TRBJ2-1	CSARPSSGIEQFF	TGCAGTGCTAGACCCTCGTCCGGCATTGAGCAGTTCTTC
NA	TRBV6-5	NA	TRBJ2-4	CASSYSGTKNIQYF	TGTGCCAGCAGTTACTCCGGGACTAAAAACATTCAGTACTTC
few	TRBV7-2	NA	TRBJ2-7	CASSLGPGARYEQYF	TGTGCCAGCAGCTTAGGGCCAGGGGCCCGCTACGAGCAGTACTTC
NA	TRBV28	TRBD1	TRBJ2-5	CASSQSTGVQETQYF	TGTGCCAGCAGCCAATCGACAGGGGTCCAAGAGACCCAGTACTTC
NA	TRBV29-1	NA	TRBJ1-4	CSVVGQTNEKLFF	TGCAGCGTGGTAGGACAGACTAATGAAAAACTGTTTTTT
few	TRBV7-2	NA	TRBJ1-1	CASSLGMPNTEAFF	TGTGCCAGCAGCTTAGGAATGCCAAACACTGAAGCTTTCTTT
NA	TRBV11-2	NA	TRBJ2-5	CASSLFSGETQYF	TGTGCCAGCAGCTTATTCAGCGGAGAGACCCAGTACTTC
many	TRBV27	NA	TRBJ2-5	CASSPRRVGLAPNPQETQYF	TGTGCCAGCAGTCCCCGGCGGGTGGGCTTAGCGCCAAACCCCCAGGAGACCCAGTACTTC
few	TRBV7-2	NA	TRBJ2-1	CASSLPSRYNEQFF	TGTGCCAGCAGCTTACCAAGTCGTTACAATGAGCAGTTCTTC
NA	TRBV20-1	NA	TRBJ2-2	CSARDSGVSTGELFF	TGCAGTGCTAGAGATTCGGGGGTTAGCACCGGGGAGCTGTTTTTT
NA	TRBV10-3	NA	TRBJ2-5	CAISSSEGETQYF	TGTGCCATCAGTTCATCGGAAGGGGAGACCCAGTACTTC
NA	TRBV6-1	NA	TRBJ2-3	CASWTQPLGADTQYF	TGTGCCAGTTGGACACAACCATTGGGGGCAGATACGCAGTATTTT
NA	TRBV25-1	NA	TRBJ2-7	CASSAPFEQYF	TGTGCCAGCAGTGCCCCTTTCGAGCAGTACTTC
NA	TRBV28	NA	TRBJ1-4	CASSEGIEYGKLFF	TGTGCCAGCAGTGAAGGTATTGAGTATGGAAAACTGTTTTTT
few	TRBV14	TRBD1	TRBJ1-1	CASSQDRTGLVTEAFF	TGTGCCAGCAGCCAAGATCGGACAGGCCTCGTGACTGAAGCTTTCTTT
few	TRBV7-2	TRBD2	TRBJ2-3	CASRGFGRARVDTQYF	TGTGCCAGCAGAGGTTTCGGGAGGGCCCGAGTGGATACGCAGTATTTT
few	TRBV7-2	NA	TRBJ2-1	CASSSGVLNYNEQFF	TGTGCCAGCAGCTCGGGAGTCCTTAACTACAATGAGCAGTTCTTC
few	TRBV6-5	NA	TRBJ2-1	CASSYAGYRDEQFF	TGTGCCAGCAGTTACGCGGGGTACAGGGATGAGCAGTTCTTC
few	TRBV4-1	NA	TRBJ2-1	CASSALPGLRKNEQFF	TGCGCCAGCAGCGCACTCCCGGGACTCCGTAAAAATGAGCAGTTCTTC
NA	TRBV12-3/TRBV12-4	NA	TRBJ2-5	CASTARQGETQYF	TGTGCCAGCACGGCTCGGCAGGGGGAGACCCAGTACTTC
NA	TRBV7-3	NA	TRBJ2-1	CASSRDSGIYNEQFF	TGTGCCAGCAGCCGCGATTCGGGGATCTACAATGAGCAGTTCTTC
few	TRBV5-6	NA	TRBJ1-1	CASSLRRGLTEAFF	TGTGCCAGCAGCTTAAGGCGGGGCCTCACTGAAGCTTTCTTT
NA	TRBV19	TRBD2	TRBJ2-1	CASSILAGGANEQFF	TGTGCCAGTAGTATTCTAGCGGGAGGGGCGAATGAGCAGTTCTTC
few	TRBV7-9	NA	TRBJ2-3	CASSRTQTDTQYF	TGTGCCAGCAGCCGTACCCAGACAGATACGCAGTATTTT
NA	TRBV30	NA	TRBJ2-7	CAWSVLGGYEQYF	TGTGCCTGGAGTGTACTCGGGGGCTACGAGCAGTACTTC
NA	TRBV18	NA	TRBJ2-4	CASSPLVENIQYF	TGTGCCAGCTCACCCCTAGTAGAGAACATTCAGTACTTC
NA	TRBV25-1	NA	TRBJ2-7	CASSQRDTTYEQYF	TGTGCCAGCAGTCAGCGGGACACCACCTACGAGCAGTACTTC
NA	TRBV20-1	TRBD1	TRBJ2-5	CSARVRDRKETQYF	TGCAGTGCTAGGGTACGGGACAGGAAAGAGACCCAGTACTTC